Shown below are 24 T cell receptor beta chains from a single sample sequenced in a study of shared clonotypes between healthy human individuals. Sequencing used immunoSEQ multiplex PCR; TCRdb keeps in-frame clones, though not all of them. This table has about half a million clones, roughly 77% appearing once. The specimen sequenced was PBMCs. The receptors here all came from a woman aged 35 to 49 in good health. Some clones in this sample may be carry-over from other donors' samples.

J is TRBJ2-7 and V is TRBV28; D possibly corresponds to TRBD2 (5 bases). CDR1 is MDHEN and CDR2 is SYDVKM in the germline V gene. V was shortened by 5 bases and J by 10 bases, with 18 bases between the two germline ends. The CDR3 runs 13 residues. The CDR3 coding sequence is TGTGCCAGCAGTCAGAGCGGTCCAGTAAAACAGTACTTC. It specifies CASSQSGPVKQYF.

The V call is TRBV4-2, the J call TRBJ1-2, with D unclear. This CDR3 contains 16 residues. Germline CDR1 is LGHNA and CDR2 is YNFKEQ. Trimming pared 0 bases from V and 4 bases from J, leaving 15 bases between. CDR3 sequence (DNA): TGTGCCAGCAGCCAAGATTGGCGGGAATCCCTCTATGGCTACACCTTC. It encodes CASSQDWRESLYGYTF.

This chain joins TRBV9 and TRBJ2-5, with D possibly being TRBD2 (6 bases). The CDR3 spans 14 residues. V was trimmed by 3 bases and J by 4 bases, leaving 13 bases between them. Looked up from germline, CDR1 is SGDLS and CDR2 is YYNGEE. CDR3: CASSARLVIETQYF. CDR3 sequence (DNA): TGTGCCAGCAGCGCAAGACTAGTCATAGAGACCCAGTACTTC.

The rearrangement joins TRBV28 to TRBJ1-2; D uncertain. V was pared by 2 bases and J by 8 bases, with 24 bases between. CDR3 length: 17 amino acids. CDR1 is MDHEN, CDR2 SYDVKM, per germline. In DNA, the CDR3 is TGTGCCAGCAGTTTACCTACCGGGCCGGAGCTCCCTAGAGGCTACACCTTC. As protein: CASSLPTGPELPRGYTF.

This clone was seen a few times. This sample includes further DNA sequences coding for the same CDR3. This chain joins TRBV5-6 and TRBJ2-7, with D possibly TRBD2 on 6 matching bases. The CDR3 contains 16 residues. Trimming pared 1 base from V and 3 bases from J, leaving 17 bases between. Germline CDR1 SGHDT, CDR2 YYEEEE. CDR3 amino acids: CASSLNGGDLSYEQYF. In DNA, the CDR3 is TGTGCCAGCAGCTTGAATGGTGGGGACTTAAGCTACGAGCAGTACTTC.

This chain connects TRBV19 to TRBJ2-2, with D unclear. V gave up 4 bases and J gave up 11 bases, with 8 bases separating them. The CDR3 is made up of 11 amino acids. Germline CDR1 LNHDA, CDR2 SQIVND (reference sequence). CDR3 protein: CASSTRSELFF. CDR3 coding DNA: TGTGCCAGTAGTACCCGCAGCGAGCTGTTTTTT.

This chain uses TRBV10-3 with TRBJ2-1; TRBD2 matches at 13 bases. This CDR3 spans 17 amino acids. Germline CDR1 is ENHRY and CDR2 is SYGVKD. J was trimmed by 0 bases and V by 7 bases; bases with no gene match: 6. CDR3 nucleotides: TGTGCCATCACGCCCGGGACTAGCGGGATCTCCTACAATGAGCAGTTCTTC. Translating it yields CAITPGTSGISYNEQFF.

The gene calls are TRBV19 and TRBJ2-7; 8 nucleotides agree with TRBD1. V shed 4 bases and J 2 bases; nucleotides not matched to a gene: 7. In germline, CDR1 is LNHDA, CDR2 SQIVND (reference sequence). This CDR3 contains 15 residues. The CDR3 reads CASSTRTGPTYEQYF. The CDR3 nucleotides are TGTGCCAGTAGTACCCGGACAGGGCCCACCTACGAGCAGTACTTC.

The gene calls are TRBV29-1 and TRBJ1-1; D is perhaps TRBD1 (5 bases). Germline-derived CDR1 and CDR2 are SQVTM and ANQGSEA. The CDR3 contains 12 residues. V shed 3 bases and J shed 1 base, with 6 bases lying between them. For the CDR3, the DNA is TGCAGCGTTGAGGGGCGGAACACTGAAGCTTTCTTT. This encodes CSVEGRNTEAFF.

This sequence joins TRBV27 and TRBJ2-5; TRBD1 might be the D (6 bases). V was clipped by 5 bases and J by 1 base, with 14 bases between them. The CDR3 spans 15 residues. Germline V gene data show CDR1 as MNHEY and CDR2 as SMNVEV (reference sequence). In DNA, the CDR3 is TGTGCCAGCAGTCCCGGGACATCTGGCCAAGAGACCCAGTACTTC. Translation gives CASSPGTSGQETQYF.

This chain connects TRBV10-3 to TRBJ1-1; D is ambiguous. From germline, CDR1 is ENHRY and CDR2 SYGVKD. Trimming took off 3 bases at V and 0 bases at J, with 11 bases between the two ends. The CDR3 spans 15 residues. The CDR3 nucleotides are TGTGCCATCAGTGATGCCGACAACATGAACACTGAAGCTTTCTTT. This sequence encodes CAISDADNMNTEAFF.

V gene TRBV4-1 combines with J gene TRBJ2-3; weak D call: TRBD2 (6 bases). V shed 3 bases and J shed 0 bases, with 13 bases lying between them. CDR1 and CDR2 (germline): MGHRA, YSYEKL. This CDR3 is 16 amino acids long. The CDR3 nucleotides read TGCGCCAGCAGCCAGGTAGCGGATCCTAGCACAGATACGCAGTATTTT. This sequence encodes CASSQVADPSTDTQYF.

V is TRBV19 and J is TRBJ2-7; 10 bases are a match to TRBD1. Germline loops: CDR1 LNHDA, CDR2 SQIVND (reference sequence). The V and J ends lost 4 bases and 1 base, in that order; junction bases with no gene match: 1. This CDR3 has 14 residues. CDR3 in amino acids: CASSRTGGSYEQYF. CDR3 coding DNA: TGTGCCAGTAGTAGGACAGGGGGATCCTACGAGCAGTACTTC.

The rearrangement links TRBV4-1 to TRBJ2-7, with 10 bases aligning to TRBD1. With V trimmed by 2 bases and J by 1 base, 11 bases remained unmatched. The CDR3 loop spans 18 amino acids. Germline CDR1 reads MGHRA; CDR2 reads YSYEKL. The CDR3 here is CASSQSGIGTGASYEQYF. The DNA for the CDR3 is TGCGCCAGCAGCCAATCAGGGATAGGGACAGGGGCTTCCTACGAGCAGTACTTC.

The chain uses TRBV28 and TRBJ2-7; no clear D gene. Looked up from germline, CDR1 is MDHEN and CDR2 is SYDVKM. V was clipped by 2 bases and J by 5 bases, with 10 bases between them. The CDR3 is made up of 13 amino acids. CDR3 sequence: CASSLLQRHEQYF. The CDR3 nucleotides read TGTGCCAGCAGTTTACTGCAGAGGCACGAGCAGTACTTC.

This clone was observed many times. The chain combines TRBV28 with TRBJ1-6; the D is unclear. Germline V gene data show CDR1 as MDHEN and CDR2 as SYDVKM. The V end lost 2 bases, the J end lost 6 bases, and 5 bases lay between the germline ends. The CDR3 extends over 13 amino acids. As DNA, the CDR3 is TGTGCCAGCAGTTTAAGTCGTAATTCACCCCTCCACTTT. This sequence encodes CASSLSRNSPLHF.

The genes are TRBV7-9 and TRBJ1-2; the D is unclear. V was trimmed by 2 bases and J by 8 bases, leaving 15 bases between them. CDR3 length: 14 residues. The germline V gene encodes CDR1 SEHNR and CDR2 FQNEAQ (reference sequence). CDR3: CASSLKDRLGGYTF. The CDR3 DNA follows: TGTGCCAGCAGCTTAAAAGACCGCTTAGGGGGCTACACCTTC.

The gene calls are TRBV5-6 and TRBJ1-1; no clear D gene. Germline loops: CDR1 SGHDT, CDR2 YYEEEE. The CDR3 runs to 14 residues. The V gene lost 7 bases and the J gene lost 0 bases, with 13 bases spanning the gap. CDR3 nucleotides: TGTGCCAGCTGCCTTTGGCGGTTGAACACTGAAGCTTTCTTT. This gives the protein CASCLWRLNTEAFF.

This chain connects TRBV28 to TRBJ2-7, with D hard to call. Germline CDR1 MDHEN, CDR2 SYDVKM. CDR3 length equals 14 residues. Trimming shortened V by 7 bases and J by 6 bases, and 19 bases separated the two germline ends. CDR3 nucleotides: TGTGCCAGCACCAACCTCGAGCGCGTCCGCGAGCAGTACTTC. Translated, it gives CASTNLERVREQYF.

The chain joins TRBV5-1 to TRBJ1-4; a possible D gene is TRBD1 (6 bases). V lost 3 bases and J 2 bases, leaving 11 bases between the germline ends. Germline V gene data show CDR1 as SGHRS and CDR2 as YFSETQ. This CDR3 is built from 15 residues. CDR3 residues: CASSSSGETNEKLFF. The CDR3 DNA reads as TGCGCCAGCAGCTCGTCAGGGGAGACTAATGAAAAACTGTTTTTT.

The rearrangement links TRBV5-1 to TRBJ2-3, with D possibly matching TRBD1 (6 bases). With 4 bases removed from V and 1 base from J, the gap between germline ends came to 13 bases. From germline, CDR1 is SGHRS and CDR2 YFSETQ. There are 15 residues in the CDR3. The DNA of the CDR3 is TGCGCCAGCAGCACCCAGAGACAGGGCACAGATACGCAGTATTTT. Its translation is CASSTQRQGTDTQYF.

This rearrangement joins TRBV5-5 to TRBJ2-5; TRBD1 agrees at 11 bases. Germline V gene sequence: CDR1 SGHKS, CDR2 YYEKEE (reference sequence). With 4 bases clipped from V and 5 bases from J, the junction kept 7 bases outside the gene matches. The CDR3 is 15 amino acids. This chain's CDR3 is CASSPGTGGQETQYF. The CDR3 coding sequence is TGTGCCAGCAGCCCTGGGACAGGGGGGCAGGAGACCCAGTACTTC.

V gene TRBV7-8 combines with J gene TRBJ2-6, with TRBD1 as a possible D gene (6 bases). Trimming removed 1 base from V and 2 bases from J, with 6 bases in between. Per germline, CDR1 SGHVS and CDR2 FQNEAQ. This CDR3 has 15 amino acids. The DNA for the CDR3 is TGTGCCAGCAGCTTAGACAGGGCTGGGGCCAACGTCCTGACTTTC. This sequence encodes CASSLDRAGANVLTF.

This clone showed up just a few times. The CDR3 loop is CASSYLGLAGGGVSYNEQFF. CDR3 sequence (DNA): TGCGCCAGCTCTTACCTCGGACTAGCGGGAGGGGGAGTGTCCTACAATGAGCAGTTCTTC. This chain joins TRBV5-1 and TRBJ2-1; TRBD2 agrees at 15 bases. CDR3 length equals 20 residues. J lost 1 base, V lost 7 bases, and 15 bases had no gene match. Germline values: CDR1 SGHRS, CDR2 YFSETQ.